This T cell receptor (beta chain) was sequenced for a study of blood T cell repertoires in COVID-19. Study details: PBMCs, B-cell-depleted T cells, or T cells were the source of the cDNA or gDNA that made up the material.

Per the authors' pipeline: From reference gene primer amplification, estimates of nucleated cell counts were derived. Profiled with immunoSEQ multiplex PCR; TCRdb holds only in-frame clones, not every one. That table supplies the V and J calls and clone size; D and trimming were determined from the DNA. Of 120,000 or so clones in the sample, more than 60% were seen once. There are many counts of this clone. The same CDR3 arises from other DNA sequences in this sample as well. Germline V CDR1 and CDR2: SGHRS, YFSETQ. The V end was cut by 1 base, the J end by 4 bases, with 6 bases between. The CDR3 extends over 14 amino acids.

Sequences were obtained from peripheral blood. V usage is TRBV5-1 and J usage is TRBJ1-6; no clear D. The source of this sequence is a man in his 70s with acute or convalescent COVID-19. CDR3 in amino acids: CASSLSGYNSPLHF. The CDR3 bases are TGCGCCAGCAGCTTGTCGGGTTATAATTCACCCCTCCACTTT.